This T cell receptor beta chain is from a study of cytomegalovirus exposure and HLA in healthy donors. As for the study in general: The early release's HLA-typed donors yielded 70 million to 85 million unique TCRs. Findings of the study overall: Accurate prediction of most subjects' HLA-A and HLA-B alleles from TCR beta sequences was reported. Other equally common chains were less clonally expanded than HLA-associated TCR beta chains, a later analysis showed. According to a later analysis, most TCR beta chains associated with CMV appeared HLA-restricted.

This clone was detected only a few times. Its antigen is not known. Germline CDR1 and CDR2: LNHDA and SQIVND (reference sequence). V lost 5 bases, J lost 4 bases, and 19 bases lay in between. The CDR3 is 16 amino acids. PCR was performed using 60 Vbeta and 13 Jbeta primers. Only in-frame clones appear in the TCRdb table, and some are missing; sequencing was by immunoSEQ multiplex PCR. The data contain approximately 41,000 clones, over 70% of them singletons. This TCR was sampled from a man over 45 in good health and CMV-seronegative. The genes are TRBV19 and TRBJ2-3; possible D gene TRBD1, 5 bases. Sequenced material: PBMCs. This chain's CDR3 is CASSPPLGVNPDTQYF. The DNA for the CDR3 is TGTGCCAGTAGTCCACCCCTAGGGGTAAACCCAGATACGCAGTATTTT.